These 5 T cell receptor beta chains came from one sample sequenced in a study of T-cell reconstitution after alpha-beta-depleted transplantation in children. Using unique molecular identifiers, the investigators prepared the TCRbeta library. TCRdb reanalysed the PCR reads using MiXCR and keeps one entry per CDR3 protein. The sample lists approximately 420,000 distinct CDR3 sequences, roughly 10% seen once, with roughly 5.1% in the top ten. Here the sequenced sample was PBMCs from the stem cell graft donor, taken from the stem cell graft. The receptors originated from a human donor who donated a stem cell graft to a child with acute myeloid leukemia.

The rearrangement links TRBV27 to TRBJ1-6, with 8 bases that match TRBD1. Losses at the gene ends were 5 bases for V and 7 bases for J; bases not matched to a gene: 4. The CDR3 sequence is 14 residues long. Germline V lookup: CDR1 MNHEY, CDR2 SMNVEV (reference sequence). CDR3 region: CASSKRQGNSPLHF. The CDR3, as DNA: TGTGCCAGCAGTAAACGACAGGGGAATTCACCCCTCCACTTT.

This CDR3 is CSARPGQGLYEQYF. The CDR3 DNA reads as TGCAGTGCTCGGCCGGGACAGGGACTATACGAGCAGTACTTC. V and J are TRBV20-1 and TRBJ2-7, with 9 bases fitting TRBD1. This CDR3 spans 14 amino acids. V lost 5 bases to trimming and J lost 4 bases; unmatched junction nucleotides: 9. Germline loops: CDR1 DFQATT, CDR2 SNEGSKA (reference sequence).

This sequence joins TRBV6-2 or TRBV6-3 and TRBJ2-7; the D gene is possibly TRBD2 (6 bases). The germline V and J ends were trimmed by 4 bases and 4 bases, with 14 bases remaining between them. CDR3 size: 14 residues. Per the germline V gene, CDR1 is MNHEY and CDR2 is SVGEGT. The CDR3 protein is CASSLASELYEQYF. CDR3 DNA sequence: TGTGCCAGCAGTTTGGCTAGCGAACTGTACGAGCAGTACTTC.

The V gene is TRBV18, the J gene TRBJ1-1; D may be TRBD1 (6 bases). CDR3 length equals 14 residues. Germline V gene sequence: CDR1 KGHSH, CDR2 LQKENI. The ends were cut back, 4 bases at V and 6 bases at J, with 15 bases in the middle. CDR3 nucleotides: TGTGCCAGCTCACAGGGGGGGAACATTCCTGAAGCTTTCTTT. This translates into CASSQGGNIPEAFF. The whole variable domain, remainder taken from reference TRBV18 and TRBJ1-1, is NAGVMQNPRHLVRRRGQEARLRCSPMKGHSHVYWYRQLPEEGLKFMVYLQKENIIDESGMPKERFSAEFPKEGPSILRIQQVVRGDSAAYFCASSQGGNIPEAFFGQGTRLTVV.

The J gene is TRBJ2-2, the V gene TRBV10-3; 14 positions match TRBD2. The CDR3 length is 16 residues. Germline CDR1 is ENHRY and CDR2 is SYGVKD. V lost 7 bases and J lost 1; bases outside the gene matches: 2. The CDR3 DNA is TGTGCCATCACTGGGACTAGCGGGGGGAACACCGGGGAGCTGTTTTTT. It encodes CAITGTSGGNTGELFF.